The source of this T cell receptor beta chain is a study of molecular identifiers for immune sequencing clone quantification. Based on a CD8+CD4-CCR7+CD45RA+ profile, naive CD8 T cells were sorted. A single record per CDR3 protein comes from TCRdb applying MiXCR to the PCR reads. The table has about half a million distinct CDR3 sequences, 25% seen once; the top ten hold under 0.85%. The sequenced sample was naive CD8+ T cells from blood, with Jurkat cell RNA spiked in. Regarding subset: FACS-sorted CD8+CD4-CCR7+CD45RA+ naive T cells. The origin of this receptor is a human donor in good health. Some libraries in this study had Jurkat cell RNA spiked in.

The CDR3 DNA reads TGTGCCTGGACCCTCACGGGGGGGCCTGGAAACACCATATATTTT. Translation: CAWTLTGGPGNTIYF. The chain has TRBV30 and TRBJ1-3, with TRBD1 as a possible D gene (6 bases). Per germline, CDR1 GTSNPN and CDR2 SVGIG (reference sequence). This CDR3 spans 15 amino acids. Trimming stripped 4 bases from V and 2 bases from J, with 15 bases between.